One sample yielded the 5 T cell receptor beta chains listed below, sequenced in a study of cytomegalovirus exposure and HLA in healthy donors. The PCR had 60 Vbeta and 13 Jbeta primers. Repertoires were generated with immunoSEQ multiplex PCR, while TCRdb's copy carries only in-frame clones and drops some. Of fewer than 200,000 clones listed, approximately 70% are singletons. The sequenced sample consisted of PBMCs. The receptors derive from a man aged 35 to 55 in good health and CMV-seropositive.

The DNA for the CDR3 is TGCGCCAGCAGCTGGACAGGTCGCTCCTACGAGCAGTACTTC. This encodes CASSWTGRSYEQYF. The V and J genes are TRBV5-1 and TRBJ2-7; 7 bases agree with TRBD1. The CDR3 is made up of 14 amino acids. Losses at the gene ends were 3 bases for V and 0 bases for J; bases not matched to a gene: 3. The germline V gene encodes CDR1 SGHRS and CDR2 YFSETQ.

This clone has a handful of counts. This chain connects TRBV7-9 to TRBJ2-7; D perhaps matches TRBD1 (5 bases). Trimming stripped 6 bases from V and 2 bases from J, with 14 bases between. CDR3 length equals 14 residues. Germline CDR1 is SEHNR and CDR2 is FQNEAQ (reference sequence). Here the CDR3 DNA reads TGTGCCAGCAGACCTACAGGACAACCCTACGAGCAGTACTTC. The encoded protein is CASRPTGQPYEQYF.

The chain uses TRBV11-2 and TRBJ2-1; 10 bases match TRBD1. This CDR3 region has 19 residues. The V gene's germline CDR1 is SGHAT and CDR2 FQNNGV. V lost 5 bases and J lost 6; bases outside the gene matches: 19. CDR3 sequence reads: CASSPRQGADKWYGNEQFF. CDR3 coding DNA: TGTGCCAGCAGCCCGCGACAGGGGGCGGATAAATGGTACGGCAATGAGCAGTTCTTC.

This chain links TRBV7-2 with TRBJ2-3, with D perhaps TRBD1 (5 bases). Germline-derived CDR1 and CDR2 are SGHTA and FQGNSA. This CDR3 has 12 amino acids. Between the trimmed V and J ends, which lost 7 bases and 3 bases, there was a span of 8 bases. CDR3 sequence: CASNTGTDTQYF. DNA of the CDR3: TGTGCCAGCAACACAGGTACAGATACGCAGTATTTT.

This clone was detected a few times. V is TRBV19 and J is TRBJ2-4; D ambiguous. The germline V gene encodes CDR1 LNHDA and CDR2 SQIVND (reference sequence). V lost 8 bases to trimming and J lost 0 bases, with 11 bases between them. The CDR3 extends over 14 amino acids. The CDR3 DNA sequence: TGTGCCAGTTCGGCGGAGCTAGCCAAAAACATTCAGTACTTC. Translating it yields CASSAELAKNIQYF.